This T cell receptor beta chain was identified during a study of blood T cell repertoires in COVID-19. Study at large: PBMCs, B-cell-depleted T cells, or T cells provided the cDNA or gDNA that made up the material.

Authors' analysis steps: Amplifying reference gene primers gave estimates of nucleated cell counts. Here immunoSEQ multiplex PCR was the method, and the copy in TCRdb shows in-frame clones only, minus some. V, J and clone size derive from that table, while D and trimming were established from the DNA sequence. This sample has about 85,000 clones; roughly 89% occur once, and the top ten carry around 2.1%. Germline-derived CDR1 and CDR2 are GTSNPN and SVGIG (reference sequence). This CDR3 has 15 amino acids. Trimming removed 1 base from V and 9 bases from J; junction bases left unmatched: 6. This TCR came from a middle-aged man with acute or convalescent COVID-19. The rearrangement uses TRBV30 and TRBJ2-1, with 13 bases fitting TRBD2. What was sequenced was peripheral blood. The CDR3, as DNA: TGTGCCTGGAGTGAACTAGCGGGGGGGCTAAGTGAGCAGTTCTTC. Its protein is CAWSELAGGLSEQFF.